The 10 T cell receptor beta chains below come from one sample, sequenced in a study of shared clonotypes between healthy human individuals. Terminally differentiated effector memory CD45RA+ cells were excluded by CCR7 positive selection of CD45RO-negative cells. TCRdb's table, derived via immunoSEQ multiplex PCR, lists solely in-frame clones and lacks some. The sample records about 2 million clones, over 85% being singletons. Sequenced sample: naive CD8+ T cells sorted from blood. These receptors came from a man aged 18 to 30 in good health.

A single count supports this clone. The chain couples TRBV19 to TRBJ1-2; D remains ambiguous. V was clipped by 3 bases and J by 2 bases, with 10 bases between them. Germline CDR1 reads LNHDA; CDR2 reads SQIVND (reference sequence). The CDR3 loop spans 14 amino acids. The CDR3 loop reads CASSMPGSNYGYTF. CDR3 nucleotide sequence: TGTGCCAGTAGTATGCCCGGGAGCAACTATGGCTACACCTTC. The full variable domain, completed using reference TRBV19 and TRBJ1-2, is DGGITQSPKYLFRKEGQNVTLSCEQNLNHDAMYWYRQDPGQGLRLIYYSQIVNDFQKGDIAEGYSVSREKKESFPLTVTSAQKNPTAFYLCASSMPGSNYGYTFGSGTRLTVV.

The chain carries TRBV6-1 and TRBJ2-7; possibly TRBD1 for D (6 bases). Germline V gives CDR1 MNHNS, CDR2 SASEGT. The CDR3 has 14 amino acids. Trimming removed 1 base at V and 3 bases at J, with 10 bases between. Here the CDR3 reads CASSEGGHYYEQYF. The CDR3 DNA reads as TGTGCCAGCAGTGAAGGGGGGCACTACTACGAGCAGTACTTC.

The chain uses TRBV4-2 and TRBJ2-2, with a weak D call TRBD2 (6 bases). This CDR3 is 19 amino acids long. CDR1 is LGHNA and CDR2 is YNFKEQ in the germline V gene. Trimming removed 0 bases at V and 5 bases at J, with 22 bases between. The CDR3 DNA sequence: TGTGCCAGCAGCCAAGATTATTTCGTTGGCAGGGCGGGGACCGGGGAGCTGTTTTTT. Its translation is CASSQDYFVGRAGTGELFF.

This chain links TRBV14 with TRBJ2-5; 10 bases line up with TRBD2. After removal of 0 bases from V and 2 bases from J, the junction contained 6 bases not matched to a gene. Germline CDR1 reads SGHDN; CDR2 reads FVKESK. This CDR3 region has 17 residues. In nucleotides, the CDR3 is TGTGCCAGCAGCCAAGAGGCTAGCGGGAGTACACAAGAGACCCAGTACTTC. Its protein product is CASSQEASGSTQETQYF.

As for this clone: The sample holds other DNA sequences that translate to the same CDR3. V usage is TRBV7-8 and J usage is TRBJ2-5; D is undetermined. V lost 1 base to trimming and J lost 1 base, with 7 bases between them. Germline CDR1 reads SGHVS; CDR2 reads FQNEAQ. This CDR3 region has 14 residues. The CDR3 reads CASSLGGSQETQYF. CDR3 in DNA: TGTGCCAGCAGCTTAGGGGGTTCCCAAGAGACCCAGTACTTC.

The chain joins TRBV19 to TRBJ2-2; TRBD2 might be the D (6 bases). CDR1 LNHDA and CDR2 SQIVND come from the germline V gene (reference sequence). The CDR3 runs 16 residues. V lost 10 bases to trimming and J lost 7 bases, with 25 bases between them. CDR3 DNA: TGTGCCACGAGCCTTGGGCAGGGACTCCTTTTCGGGGAGCTGTTTTTT. Protein: CATSLGQGLLFGELFF.

The rearrangement links TRBV6-5 to TRBJ2-2; TRBD1 aligns across 9 bases. The CDR3 is made up of 13 amino acids. Germline V lookup: CDR1 MNHEY, CDR2 SVGAGI. V shed 8 bases and J 6 bases; nucleotides not matched to a gene: 4. The CDR3 nucleotides read TGTGCCAGCGGGGACAGGGACGCCGGGGAGCTGTTTTTT. As protein: CASGDRDAGELFF.

The rearrangement uses TRBV4-1 and TRBJ2-5, with 12 bases identical to TRBD2. The germline CDR1 and CDR2 sequences are MGHRA and YSYEKL. The CDR3 loop spans 17 amino acids. The V gene end was trimmed by 3 bases and the J gene end by 4 bases; junction bases not matched to a gene: 9. This chain's CDR3 is CASSHAPSGRAGETQYF. In nucleotides, the CDR3 is TGCGCCAGCAGCCATGCCCCTAGCGGGAGGGCCGGAGAGACCCAGTACTTC.

The chain is built from TRBV7-9 and TRBJ2-7, with a possible D match to TRBD1 (5 bases). The CDR3 is made up of 14 amino acids. Trimming removed 1 base at V and 7 bases at J, with 14 bases between. Per germline, CDR1 SEHNR and CDR2 FQNEAQ (reference sequence). CDR3 DNA: TGTGCCAGCAGCTTAGAGTTAGGGGTAAGAGAGCAGTACTTC. Translation: CASSLELGVREQYF.

The gene calls are TRBV4-1 and TRBJ2-7; TRBD1 is a possible D gene (6 bases). The CDR3 sequence is 14 residues long. Per germline, CDR1 MGHRA and CDR2 YSYEKL. Trimming took off 2 bases at V and 3 bases at J, with 11 bases between the two ends. The CDR3 region has the DNA TGCGCCAGCAGCCAAACGGAGACAGGCTACGAGCAGTACTTC. Protein: CASSQTETGYEQYF.